This T cell receptor beta chain was recovered during a study of cytomegalovirus exposure and HLA in healthy donors. Study results and caveats: Previously analyzed data showed that most TCR beta V segments were productive at a frequency of about 87% or about 30%.

As to this clone: The antigen is not known.

CDR3 length: 14 amino acids. Germline V gives CDR1 SGHDT, CDR2 YYEEEE. The V gene end was trimmed by 4 bases and the J gene end by 5 bases; junction bases not matched to a gene: 2. With 60 Vbeta and 13 Jbeta primers, the PCR was carried out. Generated by immunoSEQ multiplex PCR, the TCRdb table keeps only in-frame clones and is missing some. The profile shows some 100,000 clones, 70% to 80% of them singletons. The chain joins TRBV5-6 to TRBJ2-7, with TRBD2 identical over 14 bases. The clonotype was recovered from a human donor in good health. The sequencing input was PBMCs. The CDR3 bases are TGTGCCAGCAGCACGGGACTAGCGGGAGACGAGCAGTACTTC. Amino acids: CASSTGLAGDEQYF. Drawing the rest from reference TRBV5-6 and TRBJ2-7, the complete variable domain is DAGVTQSPTHLIKTRGQQVTLRCSPKSGHDTVSWYQQALGQGPQFIFQYYEEEERQRGNFPDRFSGHQFPNYSSELNVNALLLGDSALYLCASSTGLAGDEQYFGPGTRLTVT.